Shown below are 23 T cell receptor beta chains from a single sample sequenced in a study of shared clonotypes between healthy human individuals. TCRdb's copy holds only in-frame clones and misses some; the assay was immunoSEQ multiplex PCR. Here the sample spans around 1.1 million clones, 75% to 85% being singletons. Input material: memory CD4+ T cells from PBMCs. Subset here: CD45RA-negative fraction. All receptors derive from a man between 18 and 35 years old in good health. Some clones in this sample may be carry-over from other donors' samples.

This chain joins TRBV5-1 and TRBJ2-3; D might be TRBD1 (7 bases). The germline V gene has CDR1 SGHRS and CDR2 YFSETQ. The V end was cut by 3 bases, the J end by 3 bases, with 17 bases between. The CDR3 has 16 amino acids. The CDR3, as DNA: TGCGCCAGCAGCTCATACCCAGGGGGAGGTACAGATACGCAGTATTTT. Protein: CASSSYPGGGTDTQYF.

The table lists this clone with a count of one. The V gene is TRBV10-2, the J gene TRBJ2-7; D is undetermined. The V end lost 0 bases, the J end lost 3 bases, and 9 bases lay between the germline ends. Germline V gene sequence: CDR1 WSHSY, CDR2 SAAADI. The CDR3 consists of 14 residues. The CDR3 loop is CASSESQPSYEQYF. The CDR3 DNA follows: TGCGCCAGCAGTGAGTCACAGCCGAGCTACGAGCAGTACTTC.

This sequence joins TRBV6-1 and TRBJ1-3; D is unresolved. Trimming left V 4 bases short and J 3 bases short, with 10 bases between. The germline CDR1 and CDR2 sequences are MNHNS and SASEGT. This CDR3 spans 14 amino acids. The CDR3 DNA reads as TGTGCCAGCAGTGCTAAGGATCTTGGAAACACCATATATTTT. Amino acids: CASSAKDLGNTIYF.

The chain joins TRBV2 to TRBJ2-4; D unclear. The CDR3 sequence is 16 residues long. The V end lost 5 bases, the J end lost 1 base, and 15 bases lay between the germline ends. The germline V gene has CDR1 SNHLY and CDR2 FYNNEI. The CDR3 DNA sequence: TGTGCCAGCAGTACTTTGAGGTGGTCTGCCAAAAACATTCAGTACTTC. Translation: CASSTLRWSAKNIQYF. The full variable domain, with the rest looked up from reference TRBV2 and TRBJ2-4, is EPEVTQTPSHQVTQMGQEVILRCVPISNHLYFYWYRQILGQKVEFLVSFYNNEISEKSEIFDDQFSVERPDGSNFTLKIRSTKLEDSAMYFCASSTLRWSAKNIQYFGAGTRLSVL.

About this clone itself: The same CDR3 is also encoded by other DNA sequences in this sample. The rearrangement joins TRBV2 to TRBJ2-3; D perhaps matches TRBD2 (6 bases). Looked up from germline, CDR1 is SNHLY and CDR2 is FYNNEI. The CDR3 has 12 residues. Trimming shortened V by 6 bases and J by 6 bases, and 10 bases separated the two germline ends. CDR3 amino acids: CASSGGADTQYF. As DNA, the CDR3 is TGTGCCAGCAGCGGGGGAGCGGATACGCAGTATTTT.

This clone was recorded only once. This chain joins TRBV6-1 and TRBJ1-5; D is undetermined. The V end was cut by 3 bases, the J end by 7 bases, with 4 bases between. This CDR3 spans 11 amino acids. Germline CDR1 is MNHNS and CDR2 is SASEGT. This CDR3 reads CASSDIQPQHF. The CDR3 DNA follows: TGTGCCAGCAGTGATATCCAGCCCCAGCATTTT.

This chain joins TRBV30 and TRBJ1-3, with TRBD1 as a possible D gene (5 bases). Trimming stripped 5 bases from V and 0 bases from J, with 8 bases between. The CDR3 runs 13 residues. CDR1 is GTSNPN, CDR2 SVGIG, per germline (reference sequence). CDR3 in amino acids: CAWGTASGNTIYF. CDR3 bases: TGTGCCTGGGGGACGGCCTCTGGAAACACCATATATTTT.

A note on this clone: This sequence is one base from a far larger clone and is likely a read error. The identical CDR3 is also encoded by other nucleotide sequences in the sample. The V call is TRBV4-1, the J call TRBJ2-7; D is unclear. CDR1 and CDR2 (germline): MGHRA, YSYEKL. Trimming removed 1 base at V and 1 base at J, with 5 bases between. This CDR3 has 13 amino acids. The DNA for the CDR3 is TGCGCCAGCAGCCAAGGTATTTCCTACGAGCAGTACTTC. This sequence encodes CASSQGISYEQYF.

Here the CDR3 reads CSVEGLYRGGTDTQYF. In DNA form, the CDR3 reads TGCAGCGTTGAAGGCCTTTACAGGGGTGGCACAGATACGCAGTATTTT. The chain links TRBV29-1 to TRBJ2-3; 7 nucleotides line up with TRBD1. The CDR3 runs to 16 residues. Per germline, CDR1 SQVTM and CDR2 ANQGSEA. Unmatched junction bases numbered 8, after V lost 1 base and J lost 1 base.

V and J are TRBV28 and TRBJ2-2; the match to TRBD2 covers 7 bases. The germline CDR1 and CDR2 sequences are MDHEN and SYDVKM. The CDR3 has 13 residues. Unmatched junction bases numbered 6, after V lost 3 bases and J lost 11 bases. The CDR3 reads CASSLSGGPELFF. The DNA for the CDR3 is TGTGCCAGCAGTTTGTCGGGGGGACCCGAGCTGTTTTTT.

The CDR3 is CAWGRSSGNTIYF. In DNA form, the CDR3 reads TGTGCCTGGGGGAGGAGCTCTGGAAACACCATATATTTT. The chain carries TRBV30 and TRBJ1-3; no definite D call. V gave up 5 bases and J gave up 0 bases, with 8 bases separating them. CDR3 length: 13 amino acids. Germline V gene lookup returns CDR1 GTSNPN and CDR2 SVGIG (reference sequence).

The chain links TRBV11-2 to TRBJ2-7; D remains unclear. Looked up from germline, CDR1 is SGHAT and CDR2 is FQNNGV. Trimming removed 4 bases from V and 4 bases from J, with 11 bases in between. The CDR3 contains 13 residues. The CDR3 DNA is TGTGCCAGCAGCTCACCCTACTTATACGAGCAGTACTTC. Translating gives CASSSPYLYEQYF.

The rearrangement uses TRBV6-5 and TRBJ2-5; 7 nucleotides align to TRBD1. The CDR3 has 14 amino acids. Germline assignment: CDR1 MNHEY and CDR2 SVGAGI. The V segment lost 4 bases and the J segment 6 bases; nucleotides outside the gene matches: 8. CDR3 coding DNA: TGTGCCAGCAGTTCCCCGGGACAGTCTAAGACCCAGTACTTC. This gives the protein CASSSPGQSKTQYF.

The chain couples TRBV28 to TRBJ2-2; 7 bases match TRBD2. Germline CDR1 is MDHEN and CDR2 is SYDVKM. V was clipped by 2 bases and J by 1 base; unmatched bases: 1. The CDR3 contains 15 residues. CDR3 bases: TGTGCCAGCAGTTTAGGCGGGAGGAACACCGGGGAGCTGTTTTTT. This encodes CASSLGGRNTGELFF.

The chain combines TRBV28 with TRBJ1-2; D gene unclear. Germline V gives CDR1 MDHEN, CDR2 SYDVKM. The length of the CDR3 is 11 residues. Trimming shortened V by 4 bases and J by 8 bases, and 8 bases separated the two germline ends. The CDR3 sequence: CASSSGEGYTF. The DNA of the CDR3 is TGTGCCAGCAGTTCTGGGGAGGGCTACACCTTC.

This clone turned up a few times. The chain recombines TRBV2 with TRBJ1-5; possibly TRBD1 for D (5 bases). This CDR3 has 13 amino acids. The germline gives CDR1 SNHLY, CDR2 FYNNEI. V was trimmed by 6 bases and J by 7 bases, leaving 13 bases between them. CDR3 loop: CASSTNRFQPQHF. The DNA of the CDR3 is TGTGCCAGCAGCACGAACAGGTTCCAGCCCCAGCATTTT. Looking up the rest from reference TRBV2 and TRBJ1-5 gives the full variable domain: EPEVTQTPSHQVTQMGQEVILRCVPISNHLYFYWYRQILGQKVEFLVSFYNNEISEKSEIFDDQFSVERPDGSNFTLKIRSTKLEDSAMYFCASSTNRFQPQHFGDGTRLSIL.

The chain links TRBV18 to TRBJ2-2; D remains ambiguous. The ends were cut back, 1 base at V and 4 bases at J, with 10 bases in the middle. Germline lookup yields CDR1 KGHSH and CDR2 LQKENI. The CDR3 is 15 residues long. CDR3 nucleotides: TGTGCCAGCTCACCACGGGCCCCGGGCACCGGGGAGCTGTTTTTT. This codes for CASSPRAPGTGELFF.

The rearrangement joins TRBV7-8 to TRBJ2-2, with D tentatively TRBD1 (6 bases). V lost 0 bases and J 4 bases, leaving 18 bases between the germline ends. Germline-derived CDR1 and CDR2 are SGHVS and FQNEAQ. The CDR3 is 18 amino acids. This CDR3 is CASSLAKPRDTSTGELFF. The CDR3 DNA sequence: TGTGCCAGCAGCTTAGCCAAACCCCGGGACACCAGCACCGGGGAGCTGTTTTTT.

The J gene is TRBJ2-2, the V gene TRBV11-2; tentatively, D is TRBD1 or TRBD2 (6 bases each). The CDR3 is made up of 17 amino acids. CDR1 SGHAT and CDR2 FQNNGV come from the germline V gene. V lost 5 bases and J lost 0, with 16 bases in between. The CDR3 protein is CASSQTWRGTNTGELFF. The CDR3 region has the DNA TGTGCCAGCAGCCAAACGTGGAGGGGGACGAACACCGGGGAGCTGTTTTTT.

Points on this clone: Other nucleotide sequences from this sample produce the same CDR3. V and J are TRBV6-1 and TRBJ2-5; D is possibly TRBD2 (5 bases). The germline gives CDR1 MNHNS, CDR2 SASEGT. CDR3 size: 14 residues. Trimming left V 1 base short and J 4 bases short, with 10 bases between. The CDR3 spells CASSEGGLGETQYF. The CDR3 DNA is TGTGCCAGCAGTGAAGGCGGACTCGGAGAGACCCAGTACTTC.

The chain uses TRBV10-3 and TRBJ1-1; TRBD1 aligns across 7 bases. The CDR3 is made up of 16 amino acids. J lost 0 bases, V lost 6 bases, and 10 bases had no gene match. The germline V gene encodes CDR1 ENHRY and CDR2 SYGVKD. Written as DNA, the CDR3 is TGTGCCATCAGCCGACAGGGAAAGACGGTGAACACTGAAGCTTTCTTT. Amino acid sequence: CAISRQGKTVNTEAFF.

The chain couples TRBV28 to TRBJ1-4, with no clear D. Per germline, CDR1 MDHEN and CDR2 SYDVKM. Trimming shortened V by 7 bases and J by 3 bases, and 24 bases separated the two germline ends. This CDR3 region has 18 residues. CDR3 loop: CASTNGLRRQRSNEKLFF. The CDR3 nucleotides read TGTGCCAGCACCAACGGACTCCGCAGGCAACGGTCTAATGAAAAACTGTTTTTT.

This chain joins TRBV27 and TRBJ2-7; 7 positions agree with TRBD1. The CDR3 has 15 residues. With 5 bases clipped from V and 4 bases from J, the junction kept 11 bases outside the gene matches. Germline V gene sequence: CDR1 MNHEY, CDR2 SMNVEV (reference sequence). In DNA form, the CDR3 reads TGTGCCAGCAGTCAATCGACAGGGATAGTATACGAGCAGTACTTC. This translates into CASSQSTGIVYEQYF.